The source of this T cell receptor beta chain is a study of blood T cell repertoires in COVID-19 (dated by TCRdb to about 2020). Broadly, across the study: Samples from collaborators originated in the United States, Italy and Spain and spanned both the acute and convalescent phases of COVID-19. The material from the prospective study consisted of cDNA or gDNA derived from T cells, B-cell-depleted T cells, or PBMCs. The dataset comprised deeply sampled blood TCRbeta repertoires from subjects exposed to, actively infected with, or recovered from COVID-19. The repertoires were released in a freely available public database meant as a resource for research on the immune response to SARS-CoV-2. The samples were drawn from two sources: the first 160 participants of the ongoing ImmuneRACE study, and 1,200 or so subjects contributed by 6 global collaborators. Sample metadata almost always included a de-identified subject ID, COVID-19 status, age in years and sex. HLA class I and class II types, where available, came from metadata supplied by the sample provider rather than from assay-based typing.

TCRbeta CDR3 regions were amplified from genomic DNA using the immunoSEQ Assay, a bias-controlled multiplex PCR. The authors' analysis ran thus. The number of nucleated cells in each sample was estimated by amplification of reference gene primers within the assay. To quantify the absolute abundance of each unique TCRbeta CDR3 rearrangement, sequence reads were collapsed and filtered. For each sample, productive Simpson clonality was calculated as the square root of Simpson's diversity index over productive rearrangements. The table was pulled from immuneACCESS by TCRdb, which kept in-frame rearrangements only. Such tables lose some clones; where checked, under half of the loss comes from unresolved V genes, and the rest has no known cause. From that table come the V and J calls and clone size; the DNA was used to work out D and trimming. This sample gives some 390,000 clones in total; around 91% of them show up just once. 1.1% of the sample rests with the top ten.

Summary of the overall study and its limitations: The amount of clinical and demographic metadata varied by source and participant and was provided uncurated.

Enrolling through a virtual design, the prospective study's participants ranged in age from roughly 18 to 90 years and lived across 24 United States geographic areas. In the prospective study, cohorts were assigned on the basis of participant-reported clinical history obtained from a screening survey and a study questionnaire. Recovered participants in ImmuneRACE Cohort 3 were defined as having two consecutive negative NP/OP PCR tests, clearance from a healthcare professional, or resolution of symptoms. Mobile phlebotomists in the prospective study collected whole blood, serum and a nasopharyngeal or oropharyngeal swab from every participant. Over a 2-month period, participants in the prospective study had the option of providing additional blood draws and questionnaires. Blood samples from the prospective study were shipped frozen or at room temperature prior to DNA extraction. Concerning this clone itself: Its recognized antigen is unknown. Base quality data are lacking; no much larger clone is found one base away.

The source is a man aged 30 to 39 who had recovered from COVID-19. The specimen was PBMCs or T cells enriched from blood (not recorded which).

In nucleotide form, the sequence is TGTGCCAGCAGCTCCCAGTGGGGGCACTACGAGCAGTACTTC. Its product reads: CASSSQWGHYEQYF. The chain was built from TRBV7-2 and TRBJ2-7; perhaps TRBD1 is the D gene, with 6 bases matching. CDR1 SGHTA and CDR2 FQGNSA were looked up in the germline V gene. At the junction V is shortened by 4 bases and J by 3 bases, with 13 bases in between. Its CDR3 holds 14 amino acids, cysteine through phenylalanine. The only DNA kept is the CDR3, 42 bases in frame from the first base.